This TCR beta chain comes out of a study of cytomegalovirus exposure and HLA in healthy donors. On the study more broadly: A prior analysis found about 120 million unique TCR beta sequences from some 190 million T cells. Of around 410 genotyped donors, around 80% grouped in the Caucasian-associated ancestry cluster. Regarding the study as a whole: Indistinguishability led to the exclusion of some V segments, TRBV6-2 and TRBV6-3 included. Most of the TCR beta V segments (in an earlier analysis) were productive either about 87% or about 30% of the time.

Details on this clone: Its antigen is currently unknown.

CDR3 length: 13 residues. CDR1 and CDR2 from the germline V gene are KGHSH and LQKENI. V lost 3 bases and J 0 bases, leaving 4 bases between the germline ends. 60 Vbeta and 13 Jbeta primers were used in PCR. Assay: immunoSEQ multiplex PCR; the TCRdb copy retains only in-frame clones and omits some. The data contain roughly 73,000 clones, 78% of them singletons. This receptor was obtained from a man aged 35-49 years in good health and CMV-seronegative. This rearrangement joins TRBV18 to TRBJ2-3; D call uncertain. Material for sequencing was PBMCs. This CDR3 reads CASSPTSTDTQYF. The CDR3 region has the DNA TGTGCCAGCTCACCCACTAGCACAGATACGCAGTATTTT.